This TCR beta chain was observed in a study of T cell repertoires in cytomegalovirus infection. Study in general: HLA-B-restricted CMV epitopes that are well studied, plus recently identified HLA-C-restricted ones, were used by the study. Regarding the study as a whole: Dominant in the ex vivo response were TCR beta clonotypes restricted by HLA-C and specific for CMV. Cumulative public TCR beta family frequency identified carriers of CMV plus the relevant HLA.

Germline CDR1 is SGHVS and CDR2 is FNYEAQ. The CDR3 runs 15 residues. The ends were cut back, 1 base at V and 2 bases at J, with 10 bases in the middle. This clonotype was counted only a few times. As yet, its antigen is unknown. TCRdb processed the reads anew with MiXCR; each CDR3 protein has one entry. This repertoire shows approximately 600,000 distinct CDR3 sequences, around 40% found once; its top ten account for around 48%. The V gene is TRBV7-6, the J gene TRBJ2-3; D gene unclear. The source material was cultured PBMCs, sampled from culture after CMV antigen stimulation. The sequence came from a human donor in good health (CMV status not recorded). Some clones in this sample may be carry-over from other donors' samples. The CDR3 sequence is CASSLGLGLTDTQYF. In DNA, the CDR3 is TGTGCCAGCAGCTTAGGACTGGGCCTCACAGATACGCAGTATTTT.